These 7 T cell receptor beta chains originate from one sample sequenced in a study of CD8 T cells in Susac syndrome. Random hexamers primed reverse transcription of about 0.5 to 1 ug RNA. TCRdb reprocessed the immunoSEQ multiplex PCR reads via MiXCR and lists one record per CDR3 protein. The sample carries 100,000 to 150,000 distinct CDR3 sequences, roughly 96% recorded once. The sample comprised CD4+ T cells from PBMCs. Receptors were obtained from a human donor in good health.

V usage is TRBV5-4 and J usage is TRBJ2-1; TRBD2 agrees at 8 bases. V lost 4 bases to trimming and J lost 1 base; unmatched junction nucleotides: 16. CDR3 length equals 19 residues. Germline V gene data show CDR1 as SGHNT and CDR2 as YYREEE (reference sequence). The CDR3 sequence is CASSGRTSWRVGSYNEQFF. DNA for the CDR3: TGTGCCAGCAGCGGCCGGACTAGCTGGAGGGTCGGGTCCTACAATGAGCAGTTCTTC. Using reference TRBV5-4 and TRBJ2-1 for the parts outside the CDR3, the full variable domain is ETGVTQSPTHLIKTRGQQVTLRCSSQSGHNTVSWYQQALGQGPQFIFQYYREEENGRGNFPPRFSGLQFPNYSSELNVNALELDDSALYLCASSGRTSWRVGSYNEQFFGPGTRLTVL.

The chain employs TRBV5-1 and TRBJ1-2; 7 bases match TRBD1. The V segment lost 4 bases and the J segment 7 bases; nucleotides outside the gene matches: 10. The CDR3 contains 14 residues. In germline, CDR1 is SGHRS, CDR2 YFSETQ. The CDR3 region has the DNA TGCGCCAGCAGCCCACCTCTACAGGGGACTGGCTACACCTTC. Amino acid sequence: CASSPPLQGTGYTF.

The chain uses TRBV7-2 and TRBJ1-1, with D unclear. V lost 0 bases, J lost 1 base, and 12 bases lay in between. The CDR3 totals 16 residues. From germline, CDR1 is SGHTA and CDR2 FQGNSA. The CDR3 DNA sequence: TGTGCCAGCAGCTTAGCGTCTGGACGGGGGAACACTGAAGCTTTCTTT. Translating gives CASSLASGRGNTEAFF.

The chain couples TRBV29-1 to TRBJ1-1, with D perhaps TRBD1 (6 bases). The V and J ends lost 6 bases and 4 bases respectively, with 15 bases between them. The germline CDR1 and CDR2 sequences are SQVTM and ANQGSEA. The CDR3 runs to 13 residues. CDR3 amino acids: CSVFGQMSTEAFF. The CDR3 nucleotides read TGCAGCGTCTTTGGACAGATGAGCACTGAAGCTTTCTTT.

V and J are TRBV29-1 and TRBJ1-5; D gene unclear. Germline lookup yields CDR1 SQVTM and CDR2 ANQGSEA. The CDR3 extends over 13 amino acids. The V and J ends lost 5 bases and 9 bases respectively, with 17 bases between them. CDR3 sequence reads: CSVQGTTGGPQHF. The CDR3 DNA reads as TGCAGCGTTCAAGGCACTACCGGCGGGCCCCAGCATTTT.

This clonotype was observed a single time. CDR3 coding DNA: TGTGCCAGCAAGGCCAGTAACTACGAGCAGTACTTC. It specifies CASKASNYEQYF. The chain is built from TRBV28 and TRBJ2-7; unclear D gene. The CDR3 has 12 residues. Between the trimmed V and J ends, which lost 7 bases and 3 bases, there was a span of 10 bases. Germline values: CDR1 MDHEN, CDR2 SYDVKM.

This sequence joins TRBV24-1 and TRBJ1-2; 7 nucleotides align to TRBD1. After removal of 3 bases from V and 7 bases from J, the junction contained 7 bases not matched to a gene. The CDR3 has 14 amino acids. CDR1 KGHDR and CDR2 SFDVKD come from the germline V gene. The CDR3 DNA reads TGTGCCACCAGTGATCAAGACAGGGAAGGTGGCTACACCTTC. It translates to CATSDQDREGGYTF.